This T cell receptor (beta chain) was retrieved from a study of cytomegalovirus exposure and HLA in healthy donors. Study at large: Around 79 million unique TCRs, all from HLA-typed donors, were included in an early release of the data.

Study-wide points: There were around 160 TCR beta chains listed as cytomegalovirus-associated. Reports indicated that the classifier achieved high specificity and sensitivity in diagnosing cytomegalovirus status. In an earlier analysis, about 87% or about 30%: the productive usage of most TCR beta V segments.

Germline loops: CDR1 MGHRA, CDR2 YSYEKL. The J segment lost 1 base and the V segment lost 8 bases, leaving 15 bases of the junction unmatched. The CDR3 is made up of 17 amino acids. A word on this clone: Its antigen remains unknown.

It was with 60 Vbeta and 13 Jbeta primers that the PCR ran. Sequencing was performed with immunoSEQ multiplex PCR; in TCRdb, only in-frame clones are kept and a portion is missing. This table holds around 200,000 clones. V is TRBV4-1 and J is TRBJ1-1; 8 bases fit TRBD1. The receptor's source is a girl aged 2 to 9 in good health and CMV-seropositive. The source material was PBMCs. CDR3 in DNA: TGCGCCAGCTTCGCCGGACAGGGCGGAGAGGAGAACACTGAAGCTTTCTTT. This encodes CASFAGQGGEENTEAFF.